The 8 T cell receptor beta chains presented below share a single source sample, sequenced in a study of cytomegalovirus exposure and HLA in healthy donors. PCR amplification relied on 60 Vbeta primers (plus 13 Jbeta primers). Clones were read by immunoSEQ multiplex PCR, and TCRdb kept only the in-frame ones, dropping some. The sample consists of about 110,000 clones, roughly 73% of them appearing once. The specimen sequenced was PBMCs. The receptor source for this set is a woman in her twenties or thirties in good health and CMV-seronegative.

The V call is TRBV5-1, the J call TRBJ1-1, with TRBD1 matching over 7 bases. The CDR3 spans 15 residues. J gave up 5 bases and V 5 bases, and 12 bases lay outside the gene matches. CDR1 SGHRS and CDR2 YFSETQ come from the germline V gene. CDR3 loop: CASRVQGVVGTEAFF. The CDR3 nucleotides are TGCGCCAGCAGAGTCCAGGGGGTAGTAGGGACTGAAGCTTTCTTT. The entire variable domain, with the rest obtained from reference TRBV5-1 and TRBJ1-1, is as follows: KAGVTQTPRYLIKTRGQQVTLSCSPISGHRSVSWYQQTPGQGLQFLFEYFSETQRNKGNFPGRFSGRQFSNSRSEMNVSTLELGDSALYLCASRVQGVVGTEAFFGQGTRLTVV.

The chain combines TRBV19 with TRBJ1-1; TRBD1 aligns across 7 bases. Germline assignment: CDR1 LNHDA and CDR2 SQIVND (reference sequence). The CDR3 spans 14 residues. The J segment lost 5 bases and the V segment lost 4 bases, leaving 7 bases of the junction unmatched. CDR3 residues: CASSRRQGETEAFF. The CDR3 nucleotides read TGTGCCAGTAGTAGGAGACAGGGAGAAACTGAAGCTTTCTTT.

The rearrangement links TRBV4-1 to TRBJ1-4; no firm D call. CDR3 size: 14 residues. V lost 3 bases and J lost 6, with 11 bases in between. The germline V gene has CDR1 MGHRA and CDR2 YSYEKL. The CDR3 protein is CASSHGDIDEKLFF. CDR3 coding DNA: TGCGCCAGCAGCCACGGGGATATTGATGAAAAACTGTTTTTT.

This chain uses TRBV29-1 with TRBJ1-1; 7 nucleotides match TRBD1. Germline V gene sequence: CDR1 SQVTM, CDR2 ANQGSEA. The CDR3 has 12 amino acids. Trimming removed 6 bases from V and 7 bases from J; junction bases left unmatched: 8. The chain's CDR3 is CSVPTGRGEAFF. The CDR3, as DNA: TGCAGCGTGCCGACAGGGCGGGGTGAAGCTTTCTTT.

This sequence joins TRBV5-6 and TRBJ1-1; D is unresolved. The V gene's germline CDR1 is SGHDT and CDR2 YYEEEE. V lost 4 bases to trimming and J lost 5 bases, with 12 bases between them. The CDR3 is made up of 13 amino acids. CDR3 sequence: CASSRQTETEAFF. The CDR3 nucleotides are TGTGCCAGCAGCAGGCAGACGGAGACTGAAGCTTTCTTT.

The sample holds a few counts of this clone. This rearrangement joins TRBV6-6 to TRBJ1-2, with TRBD1 as a possible D gene (6 bases). Germline V gene data show CDR1 as MNHNY and CDR2 as SVGAGI (reference sequence). The CDR3 covers 14 residues. V was cut by 0 bases and J by 5 bases, with 10 bases left in between. The DNA of the CDR3 is TGTGCCAGCAGTTACTCAGACAGGTCTTATGGCTACACCTTC. This sequence encodes CASSYSDRSYGYTF.

This chain joins TRBV13 and TRBJ1-2, with D hard to call. The CDR3 is 14 amino acids. Trimming cost V 5 bases and J 8 bases, with 18 bases left between them. The V gene's germline CDR1 is PRHDT and CDR2 FYEKMQ (reference sequence). CDR3: CASSPPLLTRGYTF. The CDR3 DNA is TGTGCCAGCAGCCCCCCCTTGCTCACGAGGGGCTACACCTTC.

This sequence joins TRBV6-5 and TRBJ1-2, with D unclear. The germline gives CDR1 MNHEY, CDR2 SVGAGI. This CDR3 is built from 14 residues. Trimming took 8 bases from V and 3 from J, leaving 16 bases between them. The CDR3 reads CASSSSGSHYGYTF. The CDR3 region has the DNA TGTGCCAGCTCCTCCTCCGGGTCTCACTATGGCTACACCTTC.